The 32 T cell receptor beta chains below were found in one sample sequenced in a study of blood T cells in healthy people across ages. Through a sample-barcoded 5' primer and a J-beta primer mix, a second PCR was run for about 6 to 11 cycles. In TCRdb, the 5' RACE reads were re-called with MiXCR into one record per CDR3 protein. The table includes 1.5 million or so distinct CDR3 sequences, about 40% detected once. Sequencing was carried out using blood. The receptor source for this set is a woman younger than 30 in good health.

The chain uses TRBV6-1 and TRBJ2-1, with 7 bases aligning to TRBD2. Germline V lookup: CDR1 MNHNS, CDR2 SASEGT. CDR3 length: 11 residues. After removal of 7 bases from V and 9 bases from J, the junction contained 3 bases not matched to a gene. In DNA, the CDR3 is TGTGCCAGCATATCGGGGGGTGAGCAGTTCTTC. It translates to CASISGGEQFF.

The V and J genes are TRBV12-3 or TRBV12-4 and TRBJ1-1; no clear D gene. V was clipped by 5 bases and J by 10 bases, with 14 bases between them. CDR3 length: 12 residues. CDR3 sequence (DNA): TGTGCCAGCAGTATGGTGGCGGACCTAGCTTTCTTT. Translating gives CASSMVADLAFF.

This clonotype appeared a single time. This chain connects TRBV2 to TRBJ2-3; 9 bases fit TRBD2. CDR3 size: 17 residues. The V and J ends lost 10 bases and 5 bases, in that order; junction bases with no gene match: 19. Germline V CDR1 and CDR2: SNHLY, FYNNEI. CDR3 sequence reads: CANSMSGGGGIGDTQYF. The DNA of the CDR3 is TGTGCCAACTCCATGTCTGGCGGGGGGGGGATAGGAGATACGCAGTATTTT.

The V and J genes are TRBV2 and TRBJ1-5; D gene unclear. Trimming stripped 4 bases from V and 3 bases from J, with 13 bases between. In germline, CDR1 is SNHLY, CDR2 FYNNEI. The CDR3 runs 15 residues. CDR3 nucleotide sequence: TGTGCCAGCAGTGCTGCACAAACCCCCAATCAGCCCCAGCATTTT. Its translation: CASSAAQTPNQPQHF.

The chain carries TRBV25-1 and TRBJ2-2; D may be TRBD1 or TRBD2 (7 bases each). Germline CDR1 and CDR2: MGHDK and SYGVNS. Trimming took off 4 bases at V and 4 bases at J, with 13 bases between the two ends. The CDR3 contains 15 residues. For the CDR3, the DNA is TGTGCCAGCAGTGCCAGGGGGGGGGCCACCGGGGAGCTGTTTTTT. Its protein product is CASSARGGATGELFF.

This sequence joins TRBV20-1 and TRBJ2-3; D is tentatively TRBD1 or TRBD2 (6 bases each). This CDR3 is 17 amino acids long. V lost 0 bases to trimming and J lost 0 bases, with 16 bases between them. The germline V gene encodes CDR1 DFQATT and CDR2 SNEGSKA (reference sequence). CDR3 region: CSARDPLQGTSTDTQYF. CDR3 coding DNA: TGCAGTGCTAGAGATCCGCTCCAGGGGACTAGCACAGATACGCAGTATTTT.

The rearrangement joins TRBV6-5 to TRBJ2-7; 10 positions match TRBD1. From germline, CDR1 is MNHEY and CDR2 SVGAGI. CDR3 length: 15 residues. V gave up 6 bases and J gave up 2 bases; unmatched junction bases: 7. The CDR3 is CASRQAGTGAYEQYF. CDR3 coding DNA: TGTGCCAGCAGACAGGCCGGGACAGGGGCCTACGAGCAGTACTTC.

The genes are TRBV3-1 and TRBJ2-1; D possibly corresponds to TRBD2 (6 bases). The CDR3 has 13 amino acids. Between the trimmed V and J ends, which lost 2 bases and 12 bases, there was a span of 14 bases. Germline CDR1 reads LGHDT; CDR2 reads YNNKEL (reference sequence). The CDR3: CASSQSQRAGQFF. CDR3 nucleotides: TGTGCCAGCAGCCAAAGCCAGCGGGCTGGGCAGTTCTTC.

For this clonotype: At one end the junction does not follow the germline gene, possibly because of a read error. The chain couples TRBV7-7 to TRBJ2-3; D is uncertain. Germline values: CDR1 SSHAT, CDR2 FNYEAQ (reference sequence). The CDR3 consists of 16 residues. CDR3 region: CASSLGPAIFTDTQYF. In DNA form, the CDR3 reads TGTGCTAGCAGCTTAGGACCCGCCATCTTCACAGATACGCAGTATTTT.

The chain couples TRBV20-1 to TRBJ1-2; D possibly corresponds to TRBD1 (5 bases). V was clipped by 1 base and J by 7 bases, with 28 bases between them. The CDR3 contains 18 residues. The germline gives CDR1 DFQATT, CDR2 SNEGSKA (reference sequence). The CDR3 reads CSARAPGVALSTGGGYTF. CDR3 DNA sequence: TGCAGTGCTAGAGCCCCTGGTGTGGCTCTCTCTACCGGGGGTGGCTACACCTTC.

The chain uses TRBV7-8 and TRBJ2-4; D is possibly TRBD1 or TRBD2 (6 bases each). The DNA matches TRBJ2-7 better at its end, which makes the J call doubtful. Germline-derived CDR1 and CDR2 are SGHVS and FQNEAQ. This CDR3 region has 16 residues. CDR3 loop: CASSLGGAWDTYEQYF. CDR3 DNA: TGTGCCAGCAGCTTAGGGGGGGCATGGGATACCTACGAGCAGTACTTC.

The genes are TRBV2 and TRBJ1-4; D call uncertain. From germline, CDR1 is SNHLY and CDR2 FYNNEI. CDR3 length: 13 residues. V lost 6 bases, J lost 6 bases, and 11 bases lay in between. CDR3 sequence reads: CASRTPSHEKLFF. As DNA, the CDR3 is TGTGCCAGCAGGACACCTAGTCATGAAAAACTGTTTTTT.

This clonotype was recorded a few times. The gene calls are TRBV20-1 and TRBJ2-1; 14 bases line up with TRBD2. J was trimmed by 7 bases and V by 3 bases; bases with no gene match: 5. The CDR3 contains 15 residues. Germline CDR1 is DFQATT and CDR2 is SNEGSKA (reference sequence). CDR3 in DNA: TGCAGTGCTAGCCCCGGGACTAGCGGGAGTAATGAGCAGTTCTTC. Protein product: CSASPGTSGSNEQFF.

This chain connects TRBV27 to TRBJ1-2, with D unclear. Trimming removed 4 bases from V and 1 base from J, with 10 bases in between. The germline V gene encodes CDR1 MNHEY and CDR2 SMNVEV (reference sequence). The CDR3 extends over 14 amino acids. CDR3: CASSSKQYNYGYTF. CDR3 coding DNA: TGTGCCAGCAGTTCAAAACAGTATAACTATGGCTACACCTTC.

CDR3 protein: CASSIPGGLNTEAFF. CDR3 in DNA: TGCGCCAGCAGCATACCAGGGGGCCTGAACACTGAAGCTTTCTTT. This chain uses TRBV5-1 with TRBJ1-1; 8 nucleotides align to TRBD1. Looked up from germline, CDR1 is SGHRS and CDR2 is YFSETQ. Trimming cost V 4 bases and J 0 bases; bases outside gene matches: 5. CDR3 length: 15 residues.

This clonotype was detected only a few times. CDR3 region: CASSQAGTGTYGYTF. The CDR3 DNA reads TGTGCCAGCAGCCAAGCCGGGACAGGGACTTATGGCTACACCTTC. The chain combines TRBV14 with TRBJ1-2; 9 bases are a match to TRBD1. With 1 base clipped from V and 5 bases from J, the junction kept 5 bases outside the gene matches. The CDR3 covers 15 residues. Germline CDR1 reads SGHDN; CDR2 reads FVKESK.

This clonotype was recorded at least ten times. The CDR3 sequence is CSVLIDPYEQYF. For the CDR3, the DNA is TGCAGCGTATTGATCGATCCCTACGAGCAGTACTTC. The V call is TRBV29-1, the J call TRBJ2-7, with no clear D. Trimming pared 6 bases from V and 2 bases from J, leaving 11 bases between. The CDR3 consists of 12 residues. The germline gives CDR1 SQVTM, CDR2 ANQGSEA.

The V and J genes are TRBV20-1 and TRBJ2-1, with 10 bases aligning to TRBD1. Trimming removed 6 bases from V and 6 bases from J; junction bases left unmatched: 11. The CDR3 runs 15 residues. Germline loops: CDR1 DFQATT, CDR2 SNEGSKA (reference sequence). The CDR3 here is CSAHDWDRGSNEQFF. The CDR3 DNA sequence: TGCAGTGCCCATGATTGGGACAGGGGCAGCAATGAGCAGTTCTTC.

This clonotype occurred a few times. This chain uses TRBV9 with TRBJ2-1; D is perhaps TRBD1 (7 bases). In germline, CDR1 is SGDLS, CDR2 YYNGEE. Deletions cut 4 bases from V and 4 bases from J, with 18 bases between. The CDR3 contains 16 residues. The CDR3: CASSPRAGGLYNEQFF. DNA for the CDR3: TGTGCCAGCAGCCCCCGCGCAGGGGGGTTGTACAATGAGCAGTTCTTC.

This chain's CDR3 is CASQRTSGYNEQYF. The CDR3 coding sequence is TGTGCCAGCCAAAGGACTAGCGGGTACAATGAGCAGTACTTC. This rearrangement joins TRBV27 to TRBJ2-1, with TRBD2 identical over 11 bases. The better agreement between TRBJ2-7 and the DNA end casts doubt on the J call. The CDR3 covers 14 residues. The germline V gene encodes CDR1 MNHEY and CDR2 SMNVEV (reference sequence).

In this sample, this clonotype turned up a few times. V and J are TRBV10-3 and TRBJ1-4; possible D gene TRBD1, 6 bases. There are 13 residues in the CDR3. From germline, CDR1 is ENHRY and CDR2 SYGVKD. Trimming cost V 4 bases and J 5 bases, with 8 bases left between them. The DNA of the CDR3 is TGTGCCATCAGTGCCCAGGGGAATGAAAAACTGTTTTTT. Translation gives CAISAQGNEKLFF.

This clonotype occurred once. CDR3 nucleotides: TGTGCCAGCAGTATAGGACAGGTCCTGATGAACACTGAAGCTTTCTTT. Translation: CASSIGQVLMNTEAFF. This rearrangement joins TRBV6-1 to TRBJ1-1, with 7 bases aligning to TRBD1. The CDR3 totals 16 residues. Looked up from germline, CDR1 is MNHNS and CDR2 is SASEGT. J gave up 0 bases and V 5 bases, and 9 bases lay outside the gene matches.

The chain employs TRBV20-1 and TRBJ2-7, with 8 positions matching TRBD1. The CDR3 extends over 15 amino acids. From germline, CDR1 is DFQATT and CDR2 SNEGSKA (reference sequence). With 1 base clipped from V and 0 bases from J, the junction kept 5 bases outside the gene matches. CDR3 residues: CSARAGQESSYEQYF. DNA for the CDR3: TGCAGTGCTAGAGCGGGACAGGAAAGCTCCTACGAGCAGTACTTC.

This clonotype was recorded a few times. The J gene is TRBJ2-7, the V gene TRBV7-2; 7 nucleotides agree with TRBD1. CDR1 is SGHTA and CDR2 is FQGNSA in the germline V gene. V was clipped by 8 bases and J by 2 bases; unmatched bases: 15. This CDR3 has 16 amino acids. The CDR3 nucleotides are TGTGCCAGCCGACTTTCCGGGACAGTTCACACCTACGAGCAGTACTTC. Encoded protein: CASRLSGTVHTYEQYF.

V gene TRBV27 combines with J gene TRBJ2-3; TRBD2 matches at 8 bases. The CDR3 runs to 15 residues. The trim removed 7 bases at V and 10 bases at J, leaving 16 bases unmatched. Germline loops: CDR1 MNHEY, CDR2 SMNVEV (reference sequence). The CDR3 sequence is CASTAGRAGEVAQYF. Here the CDR3 DNA reads TGTGCCAGCACCGCGGGACGAGCGGGGGAAGTGGCGCAGTATTTT.

The table lists this clonotype with a few counts. The J gene is TRBJ2-7, the V gene TRBV15; 7 nucleotides match TRBD1. The junction had 4 bases not matched to a gene; V was cut back by 1 base and J by 1 base. CDR1 and CDR2 from the germline V gene are LNHNV and YYDKDF (reference sequence). CDR3 length: 15 residues. CDR3 in amino acids: CATSRGTGASYEQYF. The CDR3 DNA reads as TGTGCCACCAGCAGAGGGACAGGCGCTTCCTACGAGCAGTACTTC.

This clonotype was counted a few times. The J gene is TRBJ2-2, the V gene TRBV5-1, with D unresolved. The CDR3 runs 14 residues. Germline V gene data show CDR1 as SGHRS and CDR2 as YFSETQ. The ends were cut back, 3 bases at V and 1 base at J, with 7 bases in the middle. CDR3: CASSYDLNTGELFF. In nucleotides, the CDR3 is TGCGCCAGCAGCTACGACCTGAACACCGGGGAGCTGTTTTTT.

The chain employs TRBV18 and TRBJ1-2; 7 bases align to TRBD1. Germline CDR1 KGHSH, CDR2 LQKENI. With 8 bases clipped from V and 1 base from J, the junction kept 4 bases outside the gene matches. CDR3 size: 13 residues. For the CDR3, the DNA is TGTGCCAGCGCACGGGACAGTAACTATGGCTACACCTTC. It translates to CASARDSNYGYTF.

This clonotype was seen more than once but under ten times. J is TRBJ2-1 and V is TRBV29-1; D is possibly TRBD1 or TRBD2 (5 bases each). The germline V gene encodes CDR1 SQVTM and CDR2 ANQGSEA. The CDR3 totals 11 residues. The CDR3 sequence: CSMGEINEQFF. CDR3 sequence (DNA): TGCTCCATGGGGGAGATCAATGAGCAGTTCTTC.

V usage is TRBV20-1 and J usage is TRBJ1-4; D is unclear. With 5 bases removed from V and 8 bases from J, the gap between germline ends came to 12 bases. The CDR3 loop spans 12 amino acids. Germline V lookup: CDR1 DFQATT, CDR2 SNEGSKA (reference sequence). The DNA for the CDR3 is TGCAGTGCTCAGGCCCCTTCCGAAAAACTGTTTTTT. It encodes CSAQAPSEKLFF.

The chain is built from TRBV2 and TRBJ1-1; no firm D call. Looked up from germline, CDR1 is SNHLY and CDR2 is FYNNEI. The V and J ends lost 5 bases and 7 bases respectively, with 8 bases between them. This CDR3 has 11 residues. The CDR3 region is CASSPTYEAFF. The CDR3 DNA is TGTGCCAGCAGTCCCACATATGAAGCTTTCTTT.

This clonotype has only a few counts. The chain has TRBV6-2 or TRBV6-3 and TRBJ2-7; D is possibly TRBD2 (5 bases). Trimming cost V 4 bases and J 3 bases, with 22 bases left between them. The germline V gene has CDR1 MNHEY and CDR2 SVGEGT. The CDR3 is 17 amino acids. DNA for the CDR3: TGTGCCAGCAGTTCGGAGGAGGCTAGAAGACCCCTCTACGAGCAGTACTTC. This sequence encodes CASSSEEARRPLYEQYF.